This T cell receptor beta chain was retrieved from a study of blood T cells in healthy people across ages. Study results and limitations: Diversity estimates from one million T cells were considered underestimates.

This clonotype was observed a handful of times. The antigen is not known. The use of a sample-barcoded 5' primer and a J-beta primer mix characterized a second PCR of about 7 to 12 cycles. No fewer than 2.5 million CDR3-containing paired-end reads came from each sample. TCRdb analysed the 5' RACE reads with MiXCR anew, one entry per CDR3 protein. The profile covers fewer than 2,000,000 distinct CDR3 sequences, with 30% to 40% appearing a single time and about 21% taken by the ten largest. Samples each had at least 6 micrograms of total RNA extracted. Germline CDR1 is DFQATT and CDR2 is SNEGSKA (reference sequence). The CDR3 is 14 residues long. J gave up 2 bases and V 3 bases, and 6 bases lay outside the gene matches.

The TCR comes from a human donor in good health. The chain joins TRBV20-1 to TRBJ1-2; TRBD1 matches at 7 bases. The sample was blood. This CDR3 is CSASEGAANYGYTF. For the CDR3, the DNA is TGCAGTGCTAGTGAGGGGGCAGCAAACTATGGCTACACCTTC.